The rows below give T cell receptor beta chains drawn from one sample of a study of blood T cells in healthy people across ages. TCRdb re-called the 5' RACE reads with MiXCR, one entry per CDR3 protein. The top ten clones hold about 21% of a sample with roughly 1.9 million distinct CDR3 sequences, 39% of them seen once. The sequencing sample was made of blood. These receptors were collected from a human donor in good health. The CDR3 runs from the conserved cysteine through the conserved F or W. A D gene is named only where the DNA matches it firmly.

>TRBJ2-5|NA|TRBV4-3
CASSPGVASQTQYF
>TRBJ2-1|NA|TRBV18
CASSPYTGGSYNEQFF
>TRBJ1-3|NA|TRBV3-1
CASSQGGSGNTIYF
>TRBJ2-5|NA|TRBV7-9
CASSSDRLAVLGQETQYF
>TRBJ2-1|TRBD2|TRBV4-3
CASSQVTGGPYEQFF
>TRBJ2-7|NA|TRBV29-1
CGVALRQVVPYEQYF
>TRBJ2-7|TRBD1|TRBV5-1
CASSSDRVPYEQYF
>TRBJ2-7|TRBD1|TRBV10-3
CAISPGQGRYEQYF
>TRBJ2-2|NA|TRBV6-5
CASSYSGWGTANTGELFF
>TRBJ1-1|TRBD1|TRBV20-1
CSVSEGTGTEAFF
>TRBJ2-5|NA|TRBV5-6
CASSWGFPGQETQYF
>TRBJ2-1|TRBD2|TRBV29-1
CSAFRLAGVVDEQFF
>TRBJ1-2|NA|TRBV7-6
CASSLGDSPSGYTF
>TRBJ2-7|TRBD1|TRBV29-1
CSVVQGAGNEQDF
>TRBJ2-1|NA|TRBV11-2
CASSLDRQSVSFF